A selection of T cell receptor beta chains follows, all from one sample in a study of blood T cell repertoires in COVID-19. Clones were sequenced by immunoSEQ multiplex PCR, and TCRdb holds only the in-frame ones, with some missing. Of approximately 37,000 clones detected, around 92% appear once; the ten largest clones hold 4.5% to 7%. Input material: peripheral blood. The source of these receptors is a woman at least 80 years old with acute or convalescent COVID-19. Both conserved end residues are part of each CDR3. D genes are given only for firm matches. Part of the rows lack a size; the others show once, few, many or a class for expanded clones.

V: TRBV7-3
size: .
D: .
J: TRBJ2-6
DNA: TGTGCCAGCAGCGACCGGAGGGCTGGGGCCAACGTCCTGACTTTC
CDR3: CASSDRRAGANVLTF

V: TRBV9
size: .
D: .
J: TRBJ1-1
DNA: TGTGCCAGCAGCGTAGGCAGGGACTTGAACACTGAAGCTTTCTTT
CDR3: CASSVGRDLNTEAFF

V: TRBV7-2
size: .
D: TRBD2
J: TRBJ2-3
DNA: TGTGCCAGCAGCCCGGGACTAATCACAGATACGCAGTATTTT
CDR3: CASSPGLITDTQYF

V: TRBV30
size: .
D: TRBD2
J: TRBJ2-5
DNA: TGTGCCTGGAGTGTAAATAGCGGGGGGCGAGAGACCCAGTACTTC
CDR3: CAWSVNSGGRETQYF

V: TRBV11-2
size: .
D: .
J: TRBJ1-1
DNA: TGTGCCAGCAGCTTAGGTCACAGTATACGGACTGAAGCTTTCTTT
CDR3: CASSLGHSIRTEAFF

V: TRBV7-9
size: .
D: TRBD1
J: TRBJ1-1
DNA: TGTGCCAGCAGCTTAGGACAGGGATTCCCTGAAGCTTTCTTT
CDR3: CASSLGQGFPEAFF

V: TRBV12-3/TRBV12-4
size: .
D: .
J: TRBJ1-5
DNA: TGTGCCAGCAGTTTTAGCGTCCGGCCCCAGCATTTT
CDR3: CASSFSVRPQHF

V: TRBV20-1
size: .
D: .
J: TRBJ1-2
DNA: TGCAGTGCTAGTGCAGGGCGGGGTGGCTACACCTTC
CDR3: CSASAGRGGYTF

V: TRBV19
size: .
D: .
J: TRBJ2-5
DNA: TGTGCCAGTAGTCGTCTAGGTACGGAGACCCAGTACTTC
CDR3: CASSRLGTETQYF

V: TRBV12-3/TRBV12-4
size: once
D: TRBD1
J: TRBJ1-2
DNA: TGTGCCAGCAGTCGACAGGGTTTCGATGGCTACACCTTC
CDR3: CASSRQGFDGYTF

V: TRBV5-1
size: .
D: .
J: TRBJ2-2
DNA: TGCGCCAGCAGCTTCCTAGCATCCGGGACACCAACCGGGGAGCTGTTTTTT
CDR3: CASSFLASGTPTGELFF

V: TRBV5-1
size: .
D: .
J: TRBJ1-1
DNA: TGCGCCAGCAGTTCTTCTACAGGGACGTTCACTGAAGCTTTCTTT
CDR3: CASSSSTGTFTEAFF

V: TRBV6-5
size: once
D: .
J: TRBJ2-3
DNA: TGTGCCAGCAGTTACTCGGGAGGTGCACTAGATACGCAGTATTTT
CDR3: CASSYSGGALDTQYF

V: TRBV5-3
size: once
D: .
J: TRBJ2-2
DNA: TGTGCCAGAAGCTTGCACTCCCCTTTTAGCTCGTCCACCGGGGAGCTGTTTTTT
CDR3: CARSLHSPFSSSTGELFF

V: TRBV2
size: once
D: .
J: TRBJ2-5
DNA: TGTGCCAGCAGGATAGGGGACATTGGGAAAGAGACCCAGTACTTC
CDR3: CASRIGDIGKETQYF

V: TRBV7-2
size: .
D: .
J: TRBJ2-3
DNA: TGTGCCAGCAGCTTCAGGGCATCCACAGATACGCAGTATTTT
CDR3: CASSFRASTDTQYF

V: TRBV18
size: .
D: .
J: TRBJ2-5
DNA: TGTGCCAGCTCACGACTGTCAGTTCAAGAGACCCAGTACTTC
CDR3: CASSRLSVQETQYF

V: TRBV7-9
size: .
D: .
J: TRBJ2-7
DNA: TGTGCCAGCAGCTTAGGTCTATTCTACGAGCAGTACTTC
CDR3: CASSLGLFYEQYF

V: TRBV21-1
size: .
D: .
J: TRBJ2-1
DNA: TGTGCCAGCCATAAACGGGACAGGGGTGACTACAATGAGCAGTTCTTC
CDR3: CASHKRDRGDYNEQFF

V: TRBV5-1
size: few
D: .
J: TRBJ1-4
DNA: TGCGCCAGCAGCTTGCAGGGGTGGGATGAAAAACTGTTTTTT
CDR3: CASSLQGWDEKLFF

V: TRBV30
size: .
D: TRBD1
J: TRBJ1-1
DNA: TGTGCCTGGAGTAAGACAGGGGTACCTGAAGCTTTCTTT
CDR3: CAWSKTGVPEAFF

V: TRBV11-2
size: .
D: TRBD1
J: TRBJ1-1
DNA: TGTGCCAGCAGCGAGCTATGGACAGGGGCTGAAGCTTTCTTT
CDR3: CASSELWTGAEAFF

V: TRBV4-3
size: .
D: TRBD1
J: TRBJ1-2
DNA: TGCGCCAGCAACCCCAGAGCGGGACAGGGCTTTGGCTACACCTTC
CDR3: CASNPRAGQGFGYTF

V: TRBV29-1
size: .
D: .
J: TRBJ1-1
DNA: TGCAGCGTTACAGGGTTCAGGAGCACTGAAGCTTTCTTT
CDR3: CSVTGFRSTEAFF

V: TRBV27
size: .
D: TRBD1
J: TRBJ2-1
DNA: TGTGCCAGCAGTCGTTCCGGGACAGCCTTTTACAATGAGCAGTTCTTC
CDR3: CASSRSGTAFYNEQFF

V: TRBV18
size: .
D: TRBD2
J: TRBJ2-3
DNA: TGTGCCAGCTCACCACTCAGTCCGCGCGGGGGGGCAGATACGCAGTATTTT
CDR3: CASSPLSPRGGADTQYF

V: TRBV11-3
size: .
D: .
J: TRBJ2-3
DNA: TGTGCCAGCAGCTTAGGCAGGGGAGAAGGTACGCAGTATTTT
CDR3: CASSLGRGEGTQYF

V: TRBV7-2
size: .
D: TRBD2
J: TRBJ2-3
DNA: TGTGCCAGCAGCTTCGGACTAGCTGGAGATACGCAGTATTTT
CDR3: CASSFGLAGDTQYF

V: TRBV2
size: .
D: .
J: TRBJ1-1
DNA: TGTGCCAGCGCGGGGAACACTGAAGCTTTCTTT
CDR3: CASAGNTEAFF

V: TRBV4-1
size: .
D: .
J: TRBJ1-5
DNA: TGCGCCAGCAGCCCCCAACCGGGGGGTCAGCCCCAGCATTTT
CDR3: CASSPQPGGQPQHF

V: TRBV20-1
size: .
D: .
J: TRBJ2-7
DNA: TGCAGTGCTAGGGGAGGCTACGAGCAGTACTTC
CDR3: CSARGGYEQYF

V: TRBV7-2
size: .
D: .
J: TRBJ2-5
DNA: TGTGCCAGCAGCTTAAGAGTACAAGAGACCCAGTACTTC
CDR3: CASSLRVQETQYF

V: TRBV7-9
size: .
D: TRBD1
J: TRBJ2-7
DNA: TGTGCCAGCAGCCTGGGACAGGGGGTTAGCGAGCAGTACTTC
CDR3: CASSLGQGVSEQYF

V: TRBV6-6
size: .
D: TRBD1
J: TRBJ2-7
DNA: TGTGCCAGCAATCCGGGACAGGGGATGGGGTACGAGCAGTACTTC
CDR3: CASNPGQGMGYEQYF

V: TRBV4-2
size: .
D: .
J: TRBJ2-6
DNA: TGTGCCAGCAGCCAAGATCGGTGGGGGCCCGGGGCCAACGTCCTGACTTTC
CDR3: CASSQDRWGPGANVLTF

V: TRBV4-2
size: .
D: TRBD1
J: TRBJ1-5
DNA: TGTGCCAGCAGCCCTCGAACAGGGGATGGTCAGCCCCAGCATTTT
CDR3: CASSPRTGDGQPQHF

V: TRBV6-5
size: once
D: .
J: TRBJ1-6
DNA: TGTGCCAGCAGTCTCGAGAGGTACAATTCACCCCTCCACTTT
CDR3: CASSLERYNSPLHF

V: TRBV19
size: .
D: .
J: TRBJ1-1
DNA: TGTGCCAGTAGTACTAGGACAGAGAACACTGAAGCTTTCTTT
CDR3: CASSTRTENTEAFF

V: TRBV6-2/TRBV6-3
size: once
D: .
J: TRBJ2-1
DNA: TGTGCCAGCAGTACCCGAGGGGGGGGGAGCTCCTACAATGAGCAGTTCTTC
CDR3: CASSTRGGGSSYNEQFF

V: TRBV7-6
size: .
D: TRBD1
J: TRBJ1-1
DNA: TGTGCCAGCAGCCTCCTGACAGGGATGAACACTGAAGCTTTCTTT
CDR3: CASSLLTGMNTEAFF

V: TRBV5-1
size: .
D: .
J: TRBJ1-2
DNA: TGCGCCAGCAGCTTGGACGGGGACACCGGAGGCTACACCTTC
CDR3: CASSLDGDTGGYTF

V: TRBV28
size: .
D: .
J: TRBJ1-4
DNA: TGTGCCAGCAGTTTAAAGCAGCGTAATGAAAAACTGTTTTTT
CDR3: CASSLKQRNEKLFF

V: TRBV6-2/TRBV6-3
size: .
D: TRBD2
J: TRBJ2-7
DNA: TGTGCCAGCAGTTTGAGGATGGGACTAGCAGGTCGCGAGCAGTACTTC
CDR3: CASSLRMGLAGREQYF

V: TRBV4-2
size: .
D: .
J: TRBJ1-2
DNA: TGTGCCAGCAGCCAAGAAGTACGTCAGACAAATGGCTACACCTTC
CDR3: CASSQEVRQTNGYTF

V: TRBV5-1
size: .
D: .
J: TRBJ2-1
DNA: TGCGCCAGCAGCTTGATGACTAGGGACGACAATGAGCAGTTCTTC
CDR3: CASSLMTRDDNEQFF

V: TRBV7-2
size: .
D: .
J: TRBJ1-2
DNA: TGTGCCAGCAGCCCCCGGGGAGACCCGTCGGTGGGCTACACCTTC
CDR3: CASSPRGDPSVGYTF

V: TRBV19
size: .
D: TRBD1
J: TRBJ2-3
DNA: TGTGCCAGTAGCTCCCTCGGACAGGGGAGCACAGATACGCAGTATTTT
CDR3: CASSSLGQGSTDTQYF

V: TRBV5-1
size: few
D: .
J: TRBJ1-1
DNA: TGCGCCAGCAGTCTACGGACAGCGAACACTGAAGCTTTCTTT
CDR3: CASSLRTANTEAFF